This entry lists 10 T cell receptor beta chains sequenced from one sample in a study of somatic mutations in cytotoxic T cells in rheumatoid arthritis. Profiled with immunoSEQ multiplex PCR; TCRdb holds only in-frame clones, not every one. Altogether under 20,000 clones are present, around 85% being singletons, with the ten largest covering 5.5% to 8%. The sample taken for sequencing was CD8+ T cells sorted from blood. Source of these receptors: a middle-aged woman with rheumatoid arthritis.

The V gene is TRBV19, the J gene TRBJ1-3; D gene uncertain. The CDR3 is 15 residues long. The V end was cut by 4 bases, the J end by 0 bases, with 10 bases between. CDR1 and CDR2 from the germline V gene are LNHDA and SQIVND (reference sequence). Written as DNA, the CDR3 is TGTGCCAGTAGTACTTGGGGAGTCTCTGGAAACACCATATATTTT. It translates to CASSTWGVSGNTIYF. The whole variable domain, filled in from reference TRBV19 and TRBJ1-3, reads DGGITQSPKYLFRKEGQNVTLSCEQNLNHDAMYWYRQDPGQGLRLIYYSQIVNDFQKGDIAEGYSVSREKKESFPLTVTSAQKNPTAFYLCASSTWGVSGNTIYFGEGSWLTVV.

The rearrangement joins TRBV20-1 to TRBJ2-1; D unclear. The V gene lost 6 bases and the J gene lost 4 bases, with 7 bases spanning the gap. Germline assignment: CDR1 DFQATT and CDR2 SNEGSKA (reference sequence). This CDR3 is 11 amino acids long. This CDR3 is CSAPIYNEQFF. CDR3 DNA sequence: TGCAGTGCCCCCATTTACAATGAGCAGTTCTTC.

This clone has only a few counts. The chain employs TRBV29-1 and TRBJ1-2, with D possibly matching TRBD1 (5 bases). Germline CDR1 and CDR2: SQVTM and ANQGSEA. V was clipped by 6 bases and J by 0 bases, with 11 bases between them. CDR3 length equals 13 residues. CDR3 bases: TGCAGCGTGTTGGGGCAAACTAACTATGGCTACACCTTC. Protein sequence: CSVLGQTNYGYTF. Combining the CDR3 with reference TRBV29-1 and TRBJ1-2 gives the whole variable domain SAVISQKPSRDICQRGTSLTIQCQVDSQVTMMFWYRQQPGQSLTLIATANQGSEATYESGFVIDKFPISRPNLTFSTLTVSNMSPEDSSIYLCSVLGQTNYGYTFGSGTRLTVV.

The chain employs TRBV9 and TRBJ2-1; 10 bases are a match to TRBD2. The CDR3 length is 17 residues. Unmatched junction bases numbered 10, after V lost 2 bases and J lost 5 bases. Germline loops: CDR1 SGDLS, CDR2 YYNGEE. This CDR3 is CASSVASSGSFHNEQFF. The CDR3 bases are TGTGCCAGCAGCGTGGCGTCTAGCGGGAGTTTCCACAATGAGCAGTTCTTC.

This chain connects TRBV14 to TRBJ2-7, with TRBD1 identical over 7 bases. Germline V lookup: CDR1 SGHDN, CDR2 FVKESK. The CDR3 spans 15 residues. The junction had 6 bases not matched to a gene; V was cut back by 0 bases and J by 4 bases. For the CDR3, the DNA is TGTGCCAGCAGCCAAGAGGGACAGTGGCGATACGAGCAGTACTTC. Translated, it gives CASSQEGQWRYEQYF.

The CDR3: CASSYSASTGNEQFF. The CDR3 DNA sequence: TGTGCCAGCAGTTACTCGGCTAGTACAGGCAATGAGCAGTTCTTC. V and J are TRBV6-5 and TRBJ2-1; tentatively, D is TRBD1 (5 bases). V shed 0 bases and J shed 6 bases, with 12 bases lying between them. Germline-derived CDR1 and CDR2 are MNHEY and SVGAGI. This CDR3 region has 15 residues.

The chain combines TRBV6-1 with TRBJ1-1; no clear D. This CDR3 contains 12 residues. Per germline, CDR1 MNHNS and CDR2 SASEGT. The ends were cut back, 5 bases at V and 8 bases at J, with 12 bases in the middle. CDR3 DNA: TGTGCCAGCAGTCCGATTACCAGAGAAGCTTTCTTT. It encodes CASSPITREAFF.

DNA for the CDR3: TGTGCCAGCAGCCCATCGGGACAGCTTGAAAAACTGTTTTTT. Encoded protein: CASSPSGQLEKLFF. The chain links TRBV6-5 to TRBJ1-4, with 7 bases aligning to TRBD1. The CDR3 consists of 14 residues. V gave up 6 bases and J gave up 7 bases; unmatched junction bases: 8. Germline V gives CDR1 MNHEY, CDR2 SVGAGI.

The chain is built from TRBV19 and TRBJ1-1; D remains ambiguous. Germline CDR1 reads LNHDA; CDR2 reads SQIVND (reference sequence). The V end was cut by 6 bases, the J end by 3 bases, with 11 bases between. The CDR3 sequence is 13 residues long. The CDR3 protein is CASRVLTDTEAFF. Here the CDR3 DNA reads TGTGCCAGTAGGGTTCTCACGGACACTGAAGCTTTCTTT.

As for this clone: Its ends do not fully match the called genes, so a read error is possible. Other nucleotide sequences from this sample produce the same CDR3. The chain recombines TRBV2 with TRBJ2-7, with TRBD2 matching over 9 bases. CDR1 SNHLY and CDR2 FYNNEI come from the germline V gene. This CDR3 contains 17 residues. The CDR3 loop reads CASGGGLAPSDPYEQYF. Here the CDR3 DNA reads TGTGCCAGCGGCGGGGGACTAGCCCCATCCGATCCCTACGAGCAATACTTC.